What follows describes a single T cell receptor beta chain. The data originate from a study of blood T cell repertoires in COVID-19. Study in general: The origin of the acute and convalescent COVID-19 samples was the United States, Italy and Spain. PBMCs, B-cell-depleted T cells, or T cells provided the cDNA or gDNA that made up the material.

Germline trimming cut 3 bases from V and 7 bases from J; bases unmatched to any gene: 6. The CDR3 runs 16 residues. Germline loops: CDR1 DFQATT, CDR2 SNEGSKA (reference sequence). Authors' processing steps: Amplification from reference gene primers served as the basis for estimated nucleated cell counts. The data were produced by immunoSEQ multiplex PCR, yet TCRdb's version contains in-frame clones alone and is incomplete. D and trimming come from the DNA, and the V and J calls and clone size come from that table. The repertoire has some 260,000 clones, 80% to 90% of them found once; the top ten carry roughly 4%.

Sequencing input: PBMCs or T cells enriched from blood (not recorded which). The genes are TRBV20-1 and TRBJ2-2, with TRBD2 matching 15 bases. The source is a man aged 30-40 years with acute COVID-19. CDR3 region: CSASTRGLAGGGELFF. The CDR3 nucleotides read TGCAGTGCTAGTACTAGGGGACTAGCGGGAGGCGGGGAGCTGTTTTTT.